The clone carrying this T cell receptor (beta chain) was observed a handful of times. TCRdb reprocessed the 5' RACE reads via MiXCR and lists one record per CDR3 protein. The repertoire consists of 350,000 to 500,000 distinct CDR3 sequences, with about a sixth occurring once and the leading ten covering about 22%. This record belongs to a study of T-cell memory formation after mild COVID-19. Germline V lookup: CDR1 MNHEY, CDR2 SVGEGT. Trimming took 6 bases from V and 2 from J, leaving 17 bases between them. The CDR3 runs to 17 residues. V is TRBV6-2 or TRBV6-3 and J is TRBJ1-6, with D unresolved. Sequencing was done on a sample of PBMCs or a T cell subset sorted from them (not recorded which). This TCR came from a young man who had mild COVID-19 (a few samples of this study predate the infection). Cell type and time point are not known. CDR3 loop: CASRSVGRTPYNSPLHF. The CDR3 nucleotides read TGTGCCAGCAGATCCGTGGGCCGAACTCCCTATAATTCACCCCTCCACTTT.